The clone carrying this TCR beta chain was recorded many times. Its antigen remains unknown. The junction departs from the called germline gene at one end, perhaps through a read error. The CDR3 is 14 residues long. CDR1 is MNHEY and CDR2 is SVGEGT in the germline V gene. Profiling that covered TCR beta VDJ and CDR3 relied on genomic DNA as its template. TCRdb ran MiXCR on the reads and lists one entry per CDR3 protein. The sample has under 350,000 distinct CDR3 sequences; 55% to 65% are singletons. This sample was included in a study of CD8+CD57+ T cells in acquired aplastic anemia. The study's findings and limits: Sharing between patients and controls was observed for around 30 CD8+ CDR3 sequences. Patients versus controls showed no significant CD8+ Simpson's diversity difference.

V is TRBV6-2 or TRBV6-3 and J is TRBJ1-5; D perhaps matches TRBD1 (6 bases). The clonotype originates from a human donor with severe aplastic anemia or a healthy control (not recorded which). Sequenced material: sorted CD4+, CD8+, or CD8+CD57+ T cells (not recorded which) from PBMCs. CDR3 in DNA: TGTGCCAGCAGTTACGGGGGGGACAATCGGCCCCAGCATTTT. Encoded protein: CASSYGGDNRPQHF.